These T cell receptor beta chains were read from a single sample in a study of T-cell memory formation after mild COVID-19. TCRdb recomputed calls from the 5' RACE reads with MiXCR, one row per CDR3 protein. The sample carries approximately 450,000 distinct CDR3 sequences, about 20% recorded once. The source material was PBMCs or a T cell subset sorted from them (not recorded which). Every receptor here comes from an adult woman who had mild COVID-19 (a few samples of this study predate the infection). Cell type and time point are not known. The CDR3 runs from the conserved cysteine through the conserved F or W. D genes are given only for firm matches. The size field is filled for only some rows; it gives once, few, many or a size class.

many	NA	TRBV12-3/TRBV12-4	TRBJ2-1	CASGPSSYNEQFF	TGTGCCAGCGGTCCGAGCTCCTACAATGAGCAGTTCTTC
NA	NA	TRBV7-8	TRBJ2-1	CASSLGGRGQQFF	TGTGCCAGCAGCTTAGGGGGCAGGGGCCAGCAGTTCTTC
few	NA	TRBV20-1	TRBJ2-3	CSATQQPSDTQYF	TGCAGTGCTACCCAGCAACCCTCGGATACGCAGTATTTT
NA	TRBD2	TRBV4-3	TRBJ2-2	CASSQAWGGGSTGELFF	TGCGCCAGCAGCCAAGCCTGGGGCGGGGGTAGCACCGGGGAGCTGTTTTTT
few	NA	TRBV27	TRBJ2-1	CASSPLLLADRTYNEQFF	TGTGCCAGCAGTCCACTCCTGCTTGCGGACAGAACCTACAATGAGCAGTTCTTC
many	TRBD1	TRBV13	TRBJ2-1	CASSPGGGNEQFF	TGTGCCAGCAGCCCAGGGGGCGGGAATGAGCAGTTCTTC
NA	TRBD2	TRBV7-2	TRBJ2-7	CASSTRLAGVDEQYF	TGTGCCAGCAGCACCCGACTAGCGGGGGTAGACGAGCAGTACTTC
NA	NA	TRBV18	TRBJ2-3	CASSPGGPLTDTQYF	TGTGCCAGCTCACCGGGCGGACCACTCACAGATACGCAGTATTTT
few	NA	TRBV12-3/TRBV12-4	TRBJ1-1	CASVAGRGMNTEAFF	TGTGCCAGCGTTGCGGGAAGGGGGATGAACACTGAAGCTTTCTTT
many	NA	TRBV12-3/TRBV12-4	TRBJ2-7	CASSWGGSTYEQYF	TGTGCCAGCAGTTGGGGCGGTTCCACCTACGAGCAGTACTTC
few	TRBD1	TRBV2	TRBJ1-5	CASRRDRGTYQPQHF	TGTGCCAGCAGGCGTGACAGGGGCACGTATCAGCCCCAGCATTTT
many	NA	TRBV20-1	TRBJ1-1	CSARGEVGDTEAFF	TGCAGTGCTAGAGGAGAGGTGGGGGACACTGAAGCTTTCTTT
few	TRBD1	TRBV5-1	TRBJ2-5	CASSTDRGWGETQYF	TGCGCCAGCAGCACGGACAGGGGTTGGGGAGAGACCCAGTACTTC
NA	NA	TRBV9	TRBJ2-1	CASSVSPIGGEQFF	TGTGCCAGCAGCGTATCCCCGATTGGCGGTGAGCAGTTCTTC
NA	TRBD1	TRBV20-1	TRBJ2-7	CSARLRDRTYEQYF	TGCAGTGCCAGGCTGCGGGACAGGACCTACGAGCAGTACTTC
NA	NA	TRBV6-5	TRBJ1-4	CASRPPTGKLFF	TGTGCCAGCAGACCGCCCACAGGGAAACTGTTTTTT
NA	TRBD1	TRBV4-1	TRBJ2-7	CASSQGRDRVYEQYF	TGCGCCAGCAGCCAAGGCCGGGACAGGGTCTACGAGCAGTACTTC
few	TRBD1	TRBV6-5	TRBJ1-1	CASTRGQGDTEAFF	TGTGCCAGCACTCGGGGACAGGGGGACACTGAAGCTTTCTTT
NA	TRBD1	TRBV15	TRBJ1-2	CATSRVGPGGVYGYTF	TGTGCCACCAGCAGAGTGGGACCAGGGGGCGTCTATGGCTACACCTTC
NA	NA	TRBV11-2	TRBJ2-3	CASSPTRASTDTQYF	TGTGCCAGCAGCCCAACGCGGGCTAGCACAGATACGCAGTATTTT
few	NA	TRBV10-3	TRBJ2-1	CAISINSWEQFF	TGTGCCATCAGCATAAATAGCTGGGAGCAGTTCTTC
NA	TRBD1	TRBV12-3/TRBV12-4	TRBJ2-1	CASSLGQGASNEQFF	TGTGCCAGCAGCCTTGGACAGGGGGCTTCCAATGAGCAGTTCTTC
few	NA	TRBV4-1	TRBJ2-3	CASSHPGATDTQYF	TGCGCCAGCAGCCATCCCGGTGCCACAGATACGCAGTATTTT
NA	NA	TRBV4-1	TRBJ1-1	CASSLGGSGEAFF	TGCGCCAGCAGTCTTGGGGGTAGCGGTGAAGCTTTCTTT
few	NA	TRBV20-1	TRBJ2-7	CSAGGSSSYEQYF	TGCAGTGCTGGGGGGTCCAGCTCCTACGAGCAGTACTTC
NA	NA	TRBV29-1	TRBJ1-4	CSVKQGEKLFF	TGCAGCGTCAAGCAGGGTGAAAAACTGTTTTTT
NA	TRBD2	TRBV6-5	TRBJ2-1	CASSYSLQGLAGSRYNEQFF	TGTGCCAGCAGTTACTCGCTACAAGGACTAGCGGGTTCTAGATACAATGAGCAGTTCTTC
few	NA	TRBV18	TRBJ1-1	CASSPGRGTTEAFF	TGTGCCAGCTCACCGGGAAGGGGTACCACTGAAGCTTTCTTT
few	NA	TRBV6-1	TRBJ2-5	CASSTRLGGQETQYF	TGTGCCAGCAGCACCCGCCTCGGGGGACAAGAGACCCAGTACTTC
NA	NA	TRBV9	TRBJ2-2	CASSERGDRNTGELFF	TGTGCCAGCAGCGAGAGGGGGGACAGAAACACCGGGGAGCTGTTTTTT
few	NA	TRBV10-3	TRBJ2-7	CAIGQRYEQYF	TGTGCCATCGGACAGCGCTACGAGCAGTACTTC